A selection of T cell receptor beta chains follows, all from one sample in a study of blood T cell repertoires in COVID-19. The assay was immunoSEQ multiplex PCR, and TCRdb's table has in-frame clones only and misses some. The sample holds roughly 240,000 clones, roughly four fifths seen once. The sequenced sample was peripheral blood. These receptors came from a woman aged 65 to 85 with acute or convalescent COVID-19. CDR3s include the opening cysteine and the closing phenylalanine or tryptophan.

TRBV27	CASSSPRLAGGREQYF
TRBV7-9	CASSTGTGASPLHF
TRBV5-5	CASNKPGLAGGRDTQYF
TRBV23-1	CASSQSIGVQTAAGYTF
TRBV7-2	CASSPLGLAGETQYF
TRBV14	CASSKGAWDEKLFF
TRBV29-1	CSVEEGRTEAFF
TRBV28	CASSLAGGTYNEQFF
TRBV4-3	CASSQETAAFNEQFF
TRBV27	CASSLGAGWNQPQHF
TRBV2	CASSLTGSNSPLHF